This entry features one T cell receptor (beta chain) sequence. Its antigen is currently unknown. The PCR was carried out with 60 Vbeta primers and 13 Jbeta primers. The table came from immunoSEQ multiplex PCR; TCRdb's copy has only in-frame clones and leaves some out. The table has 150,000 to 200,000 clones, approximately 78% seen once. The data belong to a study of cytomegalovirus exposure and HLA in healthy donors. Study-wide findings and caveats: An observed cluster of highly shared sequence variants was recorded as a likely sequencing artifact.

The germline gives CDR1 MDHEN, CDR2 SYDVKM. The CDR3 is 13 residues long. V was clipped by 6 bases and J by 0 bases, with 9 bases between them. This chain joins TRBV28 and TRBJ2-7; D may be TRBD1 (6 bases). The sample consisted of PBMCs. The receptor's source is a girl aged 2-10 years in good health and CMV-seropositive. This chain's CDR3 is CASRTGNSYEQYF. The CDR3 region has the DNA TGTGCCAGCAGAACAGGGAACTCCTACGAGCAGTACTTC.